This entry is about one T cell receptor (beta chain). The antigen remains undetermined. Primers used in a second PCR of about 7 to 12 cycles were a sample-barcoded 5' primer and a J-beta primer mix. Using its own MiXCR run on the 5' RACE reads, TCRdb lists one record per CDR3 protein. The sample lists some 1.6 million distinct CDR3 sequences, about 31% occurring once. From germline, CDR1 is SGHRS and CDR2 YFSETQ. V dropped 2 bases and J dropped 1 base, with 12 bases sitting between them. The CDR3 has 15 residues. Total RNA, at least 5 micrograms per sample, was extracted from PBMCs. The sample is drawn from a study of blood T cells in healthy people across ages. Study-wide context: Researchers report that template switching captured about one barcoded beta molecule per two T cells.

Study results and caveats: Researchers judged that diversity estimates from one million T cells fell short of true values.

Sequenced input: blood. This rearrangement joins TRBV5-1 to TRBJ1-1, with a weak D call TRBD1 (5 bases). This receptor was identified in a woman in her 30s in good health. This CDR3 is CASSFYSGTNTEAFF. The DNA for the CDR3 is TGCGCCAGCAGCTTCTACAGCGGGACGAACACTGAAGCTTTCTTT.